The 19 T cell receptor beta chains listed next were all sequenced from one sample in a study of siplizumab effects on memory and regulatory T cells. Assay used: immunoSEQ multiplex PCR; TCRdb lists only in-frame clones, some missing. The repertoire holds tens of thousands of clones, with roughly 85% as singletons. Sequencing was carried out using memory CD4+ T cells sorted from blood. These receptors all come from a human donor in good health.

This chain joins TRBV11-3 and TRBJ2-2; D is unresolved. Germline CDR1 reads SGHNT; CDR2 reads YENEEA. CDR3 length: 14 residues. V dropped 1 base and J dropped 3 bases, with 6 bases sitting between them. As DNA, the CDR3 is TGTGCCAGCAGCTTAGGGGGTGACACCGGGGAGCTGTTTTTT. It encodes CASSLGGDTGELFF.

The rearrangement links TRBV28 to TRBJ1-6; a possible D gene is TRBD1 (6 bases). V was clipped by 7 bases and J by 10 bases, with 11 bases between them. The CDR3 spans 12 residues. Germline V gene sequence: CDR1 MDHEN, CDR2 SYDVKM. CDR3 region: CASTSGVSPLHF. The CDR3 region has the DNA TGTGCCAGCACCTCAGGGGTCTCACCCCTCCACTTT. Together with reference TRBV28 and TRBJ1-6, the CDR3 gives the full variable domain: DVKVTQSSRYLVKRTGEKVFLECVQDMDHENMFWYRQDPGLGLRLIYFSYDVKMKEKGDIPEGYSVSREKKERFSLILESASTNQTSMYLCASTSGVSPLHFGNGTRLTVT.

The chain employs TRBV2 and TRBJ1-1, with D tentatively TRBD1 (6 bases). The CDR3 runs to 14 residues. Per germline, CDR1 SNHLY and CDR2 FYNNEI. Trimming left V 6 bases short and J 2 bases short, with 13 bases between. CDR3 in DNA: TGTGCCAGCAGAACAGACAGGTCAAACACTGAAGCTTTCTTT. It codes for CASRTDRSNTEAFF.

This chain uses TRBV5-6 with TRBJ1-4; D remains ambiguous. The V end lost 3 bases, the J end lost 7 bases, and 22 bases lay between the germline ends. This CDR3 contains 17 residues. Germline CDR1 reads SGHDT; CDR2 reads YYEEEE. The CDR3 protein is CASSSLRPLQEGEKLFF. The CDR3 DNA is TGTGCCAGCAGCTCCTTAAGGCCCCTACAAGAGGGTGAAAAACTGTTTTTT.

The chain employs TRBV7-3 and TRBJ2-1; TRBD1 matches at 10 bases. Trimming cost V 0 bases and J 6 bases; bases outside gene matches: 5. From germline, CDR1 is SGHTA and CDR2 FQGTGA. This CDR3 spans 16 amino acids. The CDR3 DNA follows: TGTGCCAGCAGCTTAACGTTGACAGGGGGCTTCAATGAGCAGTTCTTC. It encodes CASSLTLTGGFNEQFF. Full variable domain (missing parts from reference TRBV7-3 and TRBJ2-1): GAGVSQTPSNKVTEKGKYVELRCDPISGHTALYWYRQSLGQGPEFLIYFQGTGAADDSGLPNDRFFAVRPEGSVSTLKIQRTERGDSAVYLCASSLTLTGGFNEQFFGPGTRLTVL.

V gene TRBV28 combines with J gene TRBJ1-2; D not resolved. Germline assignment: CDR1 MDHEN and CDR2 SYDVKM. This CDR3 is 14 amino acids long. The V and J ends lost 7 bases and 4 bases respectively, with 16 bases between them. The CDR3 DNA reads TGTGCCAGCACTCGAAGGACTGAAGTCTATGGCTACACCTTC. As protein: CASTRRTEVYGYTF.

V usage is TRBV10-3 and J usage is TRBJ1-1; TRBD1 matches 8 bases. V lost 4 bases to trimming and J lost 2 bases; unmatched junction nucleotides: 9. The germline gives CDR1 ENHRY, CDR2 SYGVKD. CDR3 length: 16 residues. For the CDR3, the DNA is TGTGCCATCAGTGGTGCAGGGGGCATTTCTAACACTGAAGCTTTCTTT. This encodes CAISGAGGISNTEAFF.

The V call is TRBV7-3, the J call TRBJ2-1; 8 bases line up with TRBD2. The trim removed 5 bases at V and 2 bases at J, leaving 11 bases unmatched. The CDR3 is 17 amino acids. Germline assignment: CDR1 SGHTA and CDR2 FQGTGA. The CDR3 nucleotides are TGTGCCAGCAGCCCCTCTCCGACGGGGGGGCCCTACAATGAGCAGTTCTTC. Translating gives CASSPSPTGGPYNEQFF.

This chain links TRBV28 with TRBJ1-1, with D tentatively TRBD1 (6 bases). Germline V gives CDR1 MDHEN, CDR2 SYDVKM. The CDR3 extends over 12 amino acids. Trimming cost V 10 bases and J 8 bases, with 17 bases left between them. CDR3 sequence: CAITTTGREAFF. CDR3 in DNA: TGTGCCATCACAACCACAGGGAGGGAAGCTTTCTTT.

Regarding this clone: Other DNA sequences in the same sample also yield this CDR3. The V and J genes are TRBV6-6 and TRBJ2-3, with TRBD2 matching 12 bases. Germline values: CDR1 MNHNY, CDR2 SVGAGI (reference sequence). The trim removed 5 bases at V and 2 bases at J, leaving 2 bases unmatched. This CDR3 comprises 15 residues. CDR3 in DNA: TGTGCCAGCAGTCGACTAGCGGGGGTCACAGATACGCAGTATTTT. Residues: CASSRLAGVTDTQYF.

J is TRBJ1-1 and V is TRBV7-9; the match to TRBD1 covers 7 bases. The CDR3 runs to 12 residues. CDR1 is SEHNR, CDR2 FQNEAQ, per germline (reference sequence). V trimming: 1 base; J trimming: 10 bases; junction bases outside the gene matches: 3. DNA of the CDR3: TGTGCCAGCAGCTTAGAACAGGGGATAGCTTTCTTT. Translating it yields CASSLEQGIAFF. Using reference TRBV7-9 and TRBJ1-1 for the parts outside the CDR3, the full variable domain is DTGVSQNPRHKITKRGQNVTFRCDPISEHNRLYWYRQTLGQGPEFLTYFQNEAQLEKSRLLSDRFSAERPKGSFSTLEIQRTEQGDSAMYLCASSLEQGIAFFGQGTRLTVV.

CDR3 in DNA: TGTGCCAGCAGCTTAAGGTCTAGCGGGGGGGCGGGAGAGACCCAGTACTTC. Protein: CASSLRSSGGAGETQYF. This rearrangement joins TRBV11-2 to TRBJ2-5, with 12 bases that match TRBD2. The J segment lost 4 bases and the V segment lost 2 bases, leaving 8 bases of the junction unmatched. The CDR3 contains 17 residues. Per the germline V gene, CDR1 is SGHAT and CDR2 is FQNNGV.

The chain uses TRBV19 and TRBJ1-1; D ambiguous. Per the germline V gene, CDR1 is LNHDA and CDR2 is SQIVND (reference sequence). The length of the CDR3 is 17 residues. The ends were cut back, 3 bases at V and 0 bases at J, with 17 bases in the middle. The CDR3, as DNA: TGTGCCAGTAGTATCATTCCGGGTGGCGGAATGAACACTGAAGCTTTCTTT. This sequence encodes CASSIIPGGGMNTEAFF.

The V call is TRBV5-5, the J call TRBJ2-1; D possibly corresponds to TRBD2 (5 bases). V shed 5 bases and J shed 2 bases, with 20 bases lying between them. In germline, CDR1 is SGHKS, CDR2 YYEKEE (reference sequence). The CDR3 consists of 17 residues. CDR3 residues: CASSRTLGSSPYNEQFF. The CDR3 region has the DNA TGTGCCAGCAGTCGGACTCTAGGTAGTTCTCCCTACAATGAGCAGTTCTTC.

This chain links TRBV27 with TRBJ2-3; 10 positions agree with TRBD2. The V gene end was trimmed by 6 bases and the J gene end by 2 bases; junction bases not matched to a gene: 5. The CDR3 consists of 15 residues. Germline CDR1 and CDR2: MNHEY and SMNVEV (reference sequence). The CDR3 loop reads CASRSSGGNTDTQYF. CDR3 bases: TGTGCCAGCAGGTCTAGCGGGGGCAACACAGATACGCAGTATTTT.

The chain employs TRBV18 and TRBJ1-2; 7 bases are shared with TRBD1. Looked up from germline, CDR1 is KGHSH and CDR2 is LQKENI. V was clipped by 8 bases and J by 5 bases; unmatched bases: 8. The CDR3 runs to 13 residues. CDR3 nucleotides: TGTGCCAGCCACAACAGGGGCCCTTATGGCTACACCTTC. It codes for CASHNRGPYGYTF.

J is TRBJ2-3 and V is TRBV30, with 12 bases aligning to TRBD1. J gave up 6 bases and V 2 bases, and 15 bases lay outside the gene matches. The CDR3 runs 18 residues. CDR1 is GTSNPN, CDR2 SVGIG, per germline (reference sequence). The DNA of the CDR3 is TGTGCCTGGAGTTTCACAACAAGGGGACAGGGGGCAAGGGATACGCAGTATTTT. Protein sequence: CAWSFTTRGQGARDTQYF.

V and J are TRBV30 and TRBJ2-1, with D hard to call. The V end lost 0 bases, the J end lost 7 bases, and 4 bases lay between the germline ends. The germline CDR1 and CDR2 sequences are GTSNPN and SVGIG (reference sequence). CDR3 length equals 11 residues. The CDR3 loop is CAWSVRNEQFF. CDR3 nucleotide sequence: TGTGCCTGGAGTGTAAGGAATGAGCAGTTCTTC.

The V call is TRBV7-2, the J call TRBJ2-3; no clear D. Trimming shortened V by 0 bases and J by 6 bases, and 1 base separated the two germline ends. Looked up from germline, CDR1 is SGHTA and CDR2 is FQGNSA. The CDR3 has 11 residues. CDR3 region: CASSLADTQYF. The CDR3 coding sequence is TGTGCCAGCAGCTTAGCCGATACGCAGTATTTT. Combining the CDR3 with reference TRBV7-2 and TRBJ2-3 gives the whole variable domain GAGVSQSPSNKVTEKGKDVELRCDPISGHTALYWYRQSLGQGLEFLIYFQGNSAPDKSGLPSDRFSAERTGGSVSTLTIQRTQQEDSAVYLCASSLADTQYFGPGTRLTVL.